Listed below are T cell receptor beta chains from one sample, sequenced in a study of T cell responses to AZD1222 COVID-19 vaccine. TCRdb's copy holds only in-frame clones and misses some; the assay was immunoSEQ multiplex PCR. The sample carries around 110,000 clones, 85% to 95% recorded once. This specimen was peripheral blood, taken on day 0 of AZD1222 vaccination. The receptors were gathered from an adult in good health. The CDR3 runs from the conserved cysteine through the conserved F or W. Clone size is stated in some rows and not others, as once, few, many or a class when expanded.

J	size	length	V	CDR3
TRBJ2-3	NA	15	TRBV2	CASSGGAAGTDTQYF
TRBJ2-1	once	15	TRBV24-1	CATSDPLGQFNEQFF
TRBJ1-2	NA	16	TRBV3-1/TRBV3-2	CASSQVRTGQGYGYTF
TRBJ2-1	NA	15	TRBV7-9	CASSLGLAGWDEQFF
TRBJ2-3	NA	14	TRBV6-4	CASSGGLSTDTQYF
TRBJ2-7	once	15	TRBV19	CASSILSSGKNEQYF
TRBJ2-3	NA	14	TRBV6-5	CASSYARVGYTQYF
TRBJ1-3	few	18	TRBV28	CASSLHPPRGVRGNTIYF
TRBJ1-4	NA	16	TRBV28	CASSLMGPGTNEKLFF
TRBJ1-1	NA	17	TRBV11-2	CASSTPVWGEMWTEAFF
TRBJ1-1	NA	10	TRBV7-8	CASTLLEAFF
TRBJ2-1	NA	11	TRBV9	CASSVFDEQFF
TRBJ2-2	NA	17	TRBV11-3	CASTTSLTSGRAGELFF
TRBJ1-1	NA	14	TRBV28	CASSWTGLNTEAFF
TRBJ2-1	NA	17	TRBV19	CAGPSGSFRRVFSEQFF
TRBJ1-1	NA	14	TRBV19	CASSIPGVGTEAFF
TRBJ2-3	NA	13	TRBV18	CASSPPITDTQYF
TRBJ2-2	NA	16	TRBV12-5	CAGWEGPTFGTGELFF
TRBJ2-3	NA	16	TRBV4-2	CASSAALGGSPDTQYF
TRBJ2-3	NA	16	TRBV28	CASSLQGAGTTDTQYF
TRBJ1-4	NA	15	TRBV2	CASSLGGRDWEKLFF
TRBJ1-1	NA	14	TRBV7-9	CASSSGGFRTEAFF
TRBJ2-1	NA	16	TRBV28	CATTAQGVAGTVEQFF
TRBJ1-3	NA	14	TRBV5-1	CASSLTGFGNTIYF
TRBJ2-6	NA	15	TRBV10-1	CASSGQGAGANVLTF
TRBJ2-1	NA	12	TRBV7-9	CASSLDQVEQFF
TRBJ1-1	once	12	TRBV5-5	CASSLQGTEAFF
TRBJ1-2	once	15	TRBV9	CASSVGTGGSNGYTF
TRBJ1-1	NA	15	TRBV28	CASSLFAAGQPEAFF
TRBJ2-7	NA	14	TRBV5-1	CASSLSTAADEQYF
TRBJ2-6	few	17	TRBV10-1	CANRDPGENSGANVLTF